The rows below give T cell receptor beta chains drawn from one sample of a study of cytomegalovirus exposure and HLA in healthy donors. Generated by immunoSEQ multiplex PCR, the TCRdb table keeps only in-frame clones and is missing some. In the table there are around 110,000 clones, over 75% of which are singletons. The sample consisted of PBMCs. The receptor set was obtained from a man aged 25 to 45 in good health and CMV-seronegative. The CDR3 runs from the conserved cysteine through the conserved F or W. The D gene is left open where the match is weak. Clone size appears in some rows only: once, few, many, or a class for an expanded clone.

size: -; V: TRBV6-5; D: TRBD1; J: TRBJ2-1; CDR3: CASSTGTGTLIEQFF; DNA: TGTGCCAGCAGCACGGGGACAGGGACTTTAATTGAGCAGTTCTTC
size: -; V: TRBV29-1; D: TRBD1; J: TRBJ1-2; CDR3: CSVFFTDRAGGYTF; DNA: TGCAGCGTTTTCTTCACGGACAGGGCAGGTGGCTACACCTTC
size: -; V: TRBV5-1; D: TRBD1; J: TRBJ2-7; CDR3: CASSPGSGQGASEQYF; DNA: TGCGCCAGCAGCCCGGGGTCTGGACAGGGGGCTTCCGAGCAGTACTTC
size: -; V: TRBV29-1; D: -; J: TRBJ2-5; CDR3: CSVSRQLQETQYF; DNA: TGCAGCGTTTCCCGACAGTTACAAGAGACCCAGTACTTC
size: few; V: TRBV30; D: TRBD1; J: TRBJ1-4; CDR3: CAWSDGTDEKLFF; DNA: TGTGCCTGGAGTGATGGGACAGATGAAAAACTGTTTTTT
size: -; V: TRBV7-9; D: -; J: TRBJ2-5; CDR3: CASSSPGVQETQYF; DNA: TGTGCCAGCAGCTCTCCGGGAGTCCAAGAGACCCAGTACTTC
size: once; V: TRBV15; D: TRBD2; J: TRBJ2-7; CDR3: CATSRPRLAGTYEQYF; DNA: TGTGCCACCAGCAGACCGCGACTAGCGGGAACCTACGAGCAGTACTTC
size: -; V: TRBV13; D: TRBD2; J: TRBJ2-3; CDR3: CASSSGTSEGTQYF; DNA: TGTGCCAGCAGCTCCGGGACTAGCGAAGGTACGCAGTATTTT
size: once; V: TRBV7-8; D: TRBD2; J: TRBJ2-7; CDR3: CASSPTSGGYEQYF; DNA: TGTGCCAGCAGCCCTACTAGCGGGGGGTACGAGCAGTACTTC
size: -; V: TRBV10-2; D: TRBD2; J: TRBJ2-4; CDR3: CASAGGGRDIQYF; DNA: TGCGCCAGCGCTGGTGGGGGGAGGGACATTCAGTACTTC
size: few; V: TRBV30; D: TRBD2; J: TRBJ2-5; CDR3: CAWTTGLAGQETQYF; DNA: TGTGCCTGGACTACGGGACTAGCGGGCCAAGAGACCCAGTACTTC
size: few; V: TRBV6-1; D: TRBD1; J: TRBJ1-1; CDR3: CAGDRGRSEAFF; DNA: TGTGCCGGGGACAGGGGGCGATCTGAAGCTTTCTTT
size: -; V: TRBV7-2; D: TRBD1; J: TRBJ1-2; CDR3: CASSSLDRDGYTF; DNA: TGTGCCAGCAGCTCCCTGGACAGGGATGGCTACACCTTC
size: -; V: TRBV30; D: -; J: TRBJ1-5; CDR3: CAWSLGRGNQPQHF; DNA: TGTGCCTGGAGTTTGGGCAGGGGCAATCAGCCCCAGCATTTT
size: -; V: TRBV18; D: -; J: TRBJ2-5; CDR3: CASSPLGLYQETQYF; DNA: TGTGCCAGCTCACCCCTAGGACTTTACCAAGAGACCCAGTACTTC
size: -; V: TRBV5-1; D: -; J: TRBJ1-1; CDR3: CASSSSRVDTEAFF; DNA: TGCGCCAGCAGCTCGTCCAGGGTAGACACTGAAGCTTTCTTT
size: -; V: TRBV7-3; D: -; J: TRBJ1-5; CDR3: CASSPDSAVDQPQHF; DNA: TGTGCCAGCAGCCCAGACAGTGCTGTTGATCAGCCCCAGCATTTT
size: -; V: TRBV6-5; D: TRBD1; J: TRBJ1-2; CDR3: CASSYFGGQRNYGYTF; DNA: TGTGCCAGCAGTTACTTCGGGGGACAGCGAAACTATGGCTACACCTTC
size: -; V: TRBV29-1; D: -; J: TRBJ2-7; CDR3: CSVRSVAGVSYEQYF; DNA: TGCAGCGTCAGATCAGTAGCAGGGGTCTCCTACGAGCAGTACTTC
size: -; V: TRBV6-5; D: TRBD1; J: TRBJ2-7; CDR3: CASRIPDRDEQYF; DNA: TGTGCCAGCAGAATACCCGACAGGGACGAGCAGTACTTC